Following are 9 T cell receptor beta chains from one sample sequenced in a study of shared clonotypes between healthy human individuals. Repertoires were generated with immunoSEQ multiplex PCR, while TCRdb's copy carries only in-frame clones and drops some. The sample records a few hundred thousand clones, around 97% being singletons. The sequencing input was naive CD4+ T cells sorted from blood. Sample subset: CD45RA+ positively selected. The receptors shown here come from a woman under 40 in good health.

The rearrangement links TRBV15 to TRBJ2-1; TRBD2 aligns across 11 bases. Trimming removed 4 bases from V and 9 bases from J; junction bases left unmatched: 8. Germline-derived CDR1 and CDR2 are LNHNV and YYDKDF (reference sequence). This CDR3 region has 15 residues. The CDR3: CATSKVAGGPGEQFF. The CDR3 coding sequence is TGTGCCACCAGCAAAGTAGCGGGAGGGCCGGGTGAGCAGTTCTTC.

The CDR3 sequence: CASSLALWERGLNTEAFF. CDR3 nucleotide sequence: TGTGCCAGCAGCTTAGCACTTTGGGAGAGAGGTCTGAACACTGAAGCTTTCTTT. The chain uses TRBV7-6 and TRBJ1-1; D gene ambiguous. The ends were cut back, 0 bases at V and 0 bases at J, with 17 bases in the middle. Per the germline V gene, CDR1 is SGHVS and CDR2 is FNYEAQ. The CDR3 covers 18 residues.

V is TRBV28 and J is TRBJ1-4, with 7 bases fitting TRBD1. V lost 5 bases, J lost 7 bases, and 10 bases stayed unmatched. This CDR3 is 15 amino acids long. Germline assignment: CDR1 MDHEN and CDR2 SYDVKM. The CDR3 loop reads CASSRARQGGEKLFF. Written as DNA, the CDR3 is TGTGCCAGCAGTAGGGCTCGGCAGGGGGGTGAAAAACTGTTTTTT. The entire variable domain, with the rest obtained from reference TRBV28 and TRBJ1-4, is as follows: DVKVTQSSRYLVKRTGEKVFLECVQDMDHENMFWYRQDPGLGLRLIYFSYDVKMKEKGDIPEGYSVSREKKERFSLILESASTNQTSMYLCASSRARQGGEKLFFGSGTQLSVL.

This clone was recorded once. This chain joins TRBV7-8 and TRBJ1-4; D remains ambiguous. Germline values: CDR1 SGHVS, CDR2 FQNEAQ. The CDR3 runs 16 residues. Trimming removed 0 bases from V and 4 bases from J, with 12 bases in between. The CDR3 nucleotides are TGTGCCAGCAGCTTAGCGTCCCTCAGGATTAATGAAAAACTGTTTTTT. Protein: CASSLASLRINEKLFF.

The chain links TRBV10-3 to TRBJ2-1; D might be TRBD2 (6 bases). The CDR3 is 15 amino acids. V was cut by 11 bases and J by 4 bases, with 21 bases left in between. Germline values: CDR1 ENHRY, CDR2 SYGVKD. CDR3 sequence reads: CAVGSGLSFYNEQFF. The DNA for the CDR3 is TGTGCCGTTGGTTCGGGACTCTCGTTTTACAATGAGCAGTTCTTC.

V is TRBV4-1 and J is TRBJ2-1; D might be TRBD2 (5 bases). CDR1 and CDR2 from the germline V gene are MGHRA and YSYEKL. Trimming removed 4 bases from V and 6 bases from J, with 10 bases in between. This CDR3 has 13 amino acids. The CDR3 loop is CASSRRFFNEQFF. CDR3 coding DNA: TGCGCCAGCAGCCGGAGGTTCTTCAATGAGCAGTTCTTC.

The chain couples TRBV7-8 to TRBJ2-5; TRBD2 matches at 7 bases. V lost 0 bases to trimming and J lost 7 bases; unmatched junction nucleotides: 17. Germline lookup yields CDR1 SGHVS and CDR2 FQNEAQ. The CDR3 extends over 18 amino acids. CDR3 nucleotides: TGTGCCAGCAGCTTAGCGTTAGCGGGCGCCACGCTGGGGAGGACCCAGTACTTC. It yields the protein CASSLALAGATLGRTQYF.

As DNA, the CDR3 is TGCAGCGACATCAAGACCTTGGGCACTGAAGCTTTCTTT. Its protein is CSDIKTLGTEAFF. V gene TRBV29-1 combines with J gene TRBJ1-1, with D unresolved. V gave up 7 bases and J gave up 4 bases, with 16 bases separating them. Germline loops: CDR1 SQVTM, CDR2 ANQGSEA. The CDR3 is 13 amino acids.

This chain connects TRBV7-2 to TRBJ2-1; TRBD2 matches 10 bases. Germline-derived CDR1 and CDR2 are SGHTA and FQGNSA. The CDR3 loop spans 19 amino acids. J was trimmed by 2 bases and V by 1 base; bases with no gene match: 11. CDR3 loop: CASSLVAGGGTNTYNEQFF. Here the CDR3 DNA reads TGTGCCAGCAGCTTAGTAGCGGGAGGCGGGACTAACACCTACAATGAGCAGTTCTTC.